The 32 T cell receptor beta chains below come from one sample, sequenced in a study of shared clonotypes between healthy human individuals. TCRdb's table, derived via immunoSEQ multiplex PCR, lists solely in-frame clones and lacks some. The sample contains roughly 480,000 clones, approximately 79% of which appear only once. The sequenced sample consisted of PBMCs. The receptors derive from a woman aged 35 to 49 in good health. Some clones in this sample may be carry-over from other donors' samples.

The DNA of the CDR3 is TGTGCCAGCAGCTTCCGGGACAGGGGGCTTTACGAGCAGTACTTC. Its translation: CASSFRDRGLYEQYF. The V and J genes are TRBV7-2 and TRBJ2-7; 12 bases are a match to TRBD1. Germline lookup yields CDR1 SGHTA and CDR2 FQGNSA. This CDR3 is built from 15 residues. The junction had 4 bases not matched to a gene; V was cut back by 3 bases and J by 4 bases.

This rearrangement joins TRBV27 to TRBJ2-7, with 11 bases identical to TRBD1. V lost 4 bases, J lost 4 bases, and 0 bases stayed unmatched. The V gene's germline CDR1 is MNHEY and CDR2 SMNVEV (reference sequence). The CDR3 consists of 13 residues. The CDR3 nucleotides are TGTGCCAGCAGTTGGGACAGGGGGTACGAGCAGTACTTC. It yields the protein CASSWDRGYEQYF.

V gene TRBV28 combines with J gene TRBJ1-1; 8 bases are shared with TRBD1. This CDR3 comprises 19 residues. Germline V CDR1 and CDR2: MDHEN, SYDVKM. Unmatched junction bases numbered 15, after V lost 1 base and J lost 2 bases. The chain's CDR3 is CASSLFPPGQGAENTEAFF. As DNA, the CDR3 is TGTGCCAGCAGTTTATTCCCTCCTGGACAGGGAGCGGAAAACACTGAAGCTTTCTTT.

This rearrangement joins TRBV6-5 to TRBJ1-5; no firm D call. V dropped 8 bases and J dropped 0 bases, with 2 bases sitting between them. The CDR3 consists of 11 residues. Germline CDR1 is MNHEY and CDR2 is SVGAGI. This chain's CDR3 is CASGSNQPQHF. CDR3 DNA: TGTGCCAGCGGTAGCAATCAGCCCCAGCATTTT.

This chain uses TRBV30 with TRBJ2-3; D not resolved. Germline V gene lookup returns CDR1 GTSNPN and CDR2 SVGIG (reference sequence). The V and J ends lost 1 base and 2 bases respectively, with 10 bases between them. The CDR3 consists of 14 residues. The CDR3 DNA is TGTGCCTGGAGTGACCCCGGAGACACAGATACGCAGTATTTT. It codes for CAWSDPGDTDTQYF.

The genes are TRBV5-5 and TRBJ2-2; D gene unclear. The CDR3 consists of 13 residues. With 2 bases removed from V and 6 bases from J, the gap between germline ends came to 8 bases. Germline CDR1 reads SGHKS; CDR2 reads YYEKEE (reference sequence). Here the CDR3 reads CASSFLFSGELFF. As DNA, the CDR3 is TGTGCCAGCAGCTTCCTTTTTTCCGGGGAGCTGTTTTTT. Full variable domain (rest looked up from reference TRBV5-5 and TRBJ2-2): DAGVTQSPTHLIKTRGQQVTLRCSPISGHKSVSWYQQVLGQGPQFIFQYYEKEERGRGNFPDRFSARQFPNYSSELNVNALLLGDSALYLCASSFLFSGELFFGEGSRLTVL.

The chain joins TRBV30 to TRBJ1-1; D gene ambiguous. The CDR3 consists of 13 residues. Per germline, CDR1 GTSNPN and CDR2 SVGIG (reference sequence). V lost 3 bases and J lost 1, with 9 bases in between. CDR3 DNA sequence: TGTGCCTGGAGAGGAAGGAGGAACACTGAAGCTTTCTTT. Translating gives CAWRGRRNTEAFF. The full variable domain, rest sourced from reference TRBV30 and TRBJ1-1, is SQTIHQWPATLVQPVGSPLSLECTVEGTSNPNLYWYRQAAGRGLQLLFYSVGIGQISSEVPQNLSASRPQDRQFILSSKKLLLSDSGFYLCAWRGRRNTEAFFGQGTRLTVV.

Written as DNA, the CDR3 is TGTGCCAGCTCACCTCCTTTCGGGTCCTATGGCTACACCTTC. This codes for CASSPPFGSYGYTF. The chain uses TRBV18 and TRBJ1-2; the D is unclear. Trimming pared 3 bases from V and 4 bases from J, leaving 12 bases between. The germline V gene has CDR1 KGHSH and CDR2 LQKENI. The CDR3 length is 14 residues.

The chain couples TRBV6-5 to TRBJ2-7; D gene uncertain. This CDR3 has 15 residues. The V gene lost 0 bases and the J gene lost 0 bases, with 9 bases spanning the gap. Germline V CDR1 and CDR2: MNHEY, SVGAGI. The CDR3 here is CASSYSGADSYEQYF. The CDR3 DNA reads TGTGCCAGCAGTTACTCGGGCGCGGACTCCTACGAGCAGTACTTC.

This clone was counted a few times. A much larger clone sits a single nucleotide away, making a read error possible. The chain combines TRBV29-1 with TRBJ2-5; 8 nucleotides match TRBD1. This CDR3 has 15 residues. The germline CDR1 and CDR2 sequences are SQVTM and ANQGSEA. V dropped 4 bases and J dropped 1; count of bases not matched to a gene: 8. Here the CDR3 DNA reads TGCAGCGTTGGAGGGCCGACAGGGGCCCAAGAGACCCAGTACTTC. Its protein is CSVGGPTGAQETQYF.

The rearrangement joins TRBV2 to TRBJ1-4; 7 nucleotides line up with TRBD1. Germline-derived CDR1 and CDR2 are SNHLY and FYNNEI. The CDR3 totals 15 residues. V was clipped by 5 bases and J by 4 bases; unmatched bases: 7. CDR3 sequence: CASSPQTGINEKLFF. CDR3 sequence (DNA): TGTGCCAGCAGTCCGCAGACAGGGATTAATGAAAAACTGTTTTTT.

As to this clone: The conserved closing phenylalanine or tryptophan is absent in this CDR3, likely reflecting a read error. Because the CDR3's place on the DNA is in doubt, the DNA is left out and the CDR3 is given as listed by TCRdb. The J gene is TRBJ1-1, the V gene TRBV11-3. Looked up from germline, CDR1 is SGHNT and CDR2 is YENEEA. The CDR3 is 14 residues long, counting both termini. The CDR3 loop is CASSLGRGNTEALS.

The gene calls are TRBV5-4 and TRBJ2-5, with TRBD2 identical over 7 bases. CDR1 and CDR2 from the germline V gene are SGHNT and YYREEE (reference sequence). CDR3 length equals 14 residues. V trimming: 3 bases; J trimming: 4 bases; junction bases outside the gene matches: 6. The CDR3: CASSSGLLPETQYF. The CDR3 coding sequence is TGTGCCAGCAGCTCGGGACTACTTCCAGAGACCCAGTACTTC.

The CDR3 sequence: CASTREGGTQYF. The CDR3 nucleotides are TGTGCCAGCACCCGCGAAGGAGGGACCCAGTACTTC. The rearrangement uses TRBV11-2 and TRBJ2-5; D possibly corresponds to TRBD2 (5 bases). The germline V gene has CDR1 SGHAT and CDR2 FQNNGV. The CDR3 has 12 residues. Trimming removed 7 bases from V and 7 bases from J, with 13 bases in between.

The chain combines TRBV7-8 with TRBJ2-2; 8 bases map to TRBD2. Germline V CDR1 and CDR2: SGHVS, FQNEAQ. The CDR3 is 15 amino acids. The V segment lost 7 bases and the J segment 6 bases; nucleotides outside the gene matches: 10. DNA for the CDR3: TGTGCCAGCACCACAAGCGGGAGTGGTTCCGGGGAGCTGTTTTTT. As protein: CASTTSGSGSGELFF.

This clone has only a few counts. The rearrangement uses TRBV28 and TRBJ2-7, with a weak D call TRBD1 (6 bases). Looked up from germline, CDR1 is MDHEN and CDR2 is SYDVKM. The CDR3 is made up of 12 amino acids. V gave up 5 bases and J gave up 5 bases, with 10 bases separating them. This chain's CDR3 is CASSTYRDEQYF. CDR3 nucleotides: TGTGCCAGCAGTACCTACAGGGACGAGCAGTACTTC.

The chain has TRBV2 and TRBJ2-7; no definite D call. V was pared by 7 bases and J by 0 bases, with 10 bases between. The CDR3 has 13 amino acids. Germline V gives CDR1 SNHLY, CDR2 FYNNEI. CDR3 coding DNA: TGTGCCAGCATAGCCAGACTCTCCTACGAGCAGTACTTC. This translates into CASIARLSYEQYF.

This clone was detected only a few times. This chain's CDR3 is CASSPPGLARSYEQYF. The CDR3 DNA follows: TGTGCCAGCTCACCCCCGGGTCTAGCGAGATCCTACGAGCAGTACTTC. This chain connects TRBV18 to TRBJ2-7; D perhaps matches TRBD2 (6 bases). The CDR3 contains 16 residues. Trimming removed 3 bases from V and 1 base from J, with 16 bases in between. Germline V gene data show CDR1 as KGHSH and CDR2 as LQKENI. Full variable domain (missing parts from reference TRBV18 and TRBJ2-7): NAGVMQNPRHLVRRRGQEARLRCSPMKGHSHVYWYRQLPEEGLKFMVYLQKENIIDESGMPKERFSAEFPKEGPSILRIQQVVRGDSAAYFCASSPPGLARSYEQYFGPGTRLTVT.

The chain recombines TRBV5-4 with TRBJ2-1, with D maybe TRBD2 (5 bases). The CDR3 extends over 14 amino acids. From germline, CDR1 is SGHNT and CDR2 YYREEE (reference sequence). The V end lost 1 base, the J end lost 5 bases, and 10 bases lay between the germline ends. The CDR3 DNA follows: TGTGCCAGCAGCTTGTACGGGAACCACAATGAGCAGTTCTTC. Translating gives CASSLYGNHNEQFF. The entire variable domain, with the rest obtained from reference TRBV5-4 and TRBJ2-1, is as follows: ETGVTQSPTHLIKTRGQQVTLRCSSQSGHNTVSWYQQALGQGPQFIFQYYREEENGRGNFPPRFSGLQFPNYSSELNVNALELDDSALYLCASSLYGNHNEQFFGPGTRLTVL.

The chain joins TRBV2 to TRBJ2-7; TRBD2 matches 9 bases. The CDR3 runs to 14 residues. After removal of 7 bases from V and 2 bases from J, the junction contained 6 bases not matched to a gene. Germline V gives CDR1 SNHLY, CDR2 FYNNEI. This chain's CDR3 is CASTRLAEAYEQYF. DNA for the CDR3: TGTGCCAGCACCCGACTAGCGGAGGCCTACGAGCAGTACTTC.

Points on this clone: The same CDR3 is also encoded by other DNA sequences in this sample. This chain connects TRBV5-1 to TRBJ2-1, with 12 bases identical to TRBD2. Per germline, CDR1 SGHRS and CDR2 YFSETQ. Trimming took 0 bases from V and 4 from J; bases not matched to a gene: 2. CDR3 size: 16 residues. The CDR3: CASSLGTSGIYNEQFF. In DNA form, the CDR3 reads TGCGCCAGCAGCTTGGGGACTAGCGGGATATACAATGAGCAGTTCTTC. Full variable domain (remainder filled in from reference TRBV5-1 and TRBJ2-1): KAGVTQTPRYLIKTRGQQVTLSCSPISGHRSVSWYQQTPGQGLQFLFEYFSETQRNKGNFPGRFSGRQFSNSRSEMNVSTLELGDSALYLCASSLGTSGIYNEQFFGPGTRLTVL.

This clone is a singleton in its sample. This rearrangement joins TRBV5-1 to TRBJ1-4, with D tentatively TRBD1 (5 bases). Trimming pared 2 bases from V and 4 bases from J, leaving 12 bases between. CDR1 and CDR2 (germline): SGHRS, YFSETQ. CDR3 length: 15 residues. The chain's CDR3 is CASSLGTADNEKLFF. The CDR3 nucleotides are TGCGCCAGCAGCTTAGGGACCGCCGATAATGAAAAACTGTTTTTT.

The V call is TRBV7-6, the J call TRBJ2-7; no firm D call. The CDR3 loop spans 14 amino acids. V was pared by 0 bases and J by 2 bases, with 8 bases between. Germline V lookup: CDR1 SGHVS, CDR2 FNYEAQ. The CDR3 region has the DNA TGTGCCAGCAGCTTAGCCAGGACCACCTACGAGCAGTACTTC. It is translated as CASSLARTTYEQYF.

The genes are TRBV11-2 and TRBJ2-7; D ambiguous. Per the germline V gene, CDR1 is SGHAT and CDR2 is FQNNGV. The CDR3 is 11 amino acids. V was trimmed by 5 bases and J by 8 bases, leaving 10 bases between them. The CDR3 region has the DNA TGTGCCAGCAGCCTCCGTATCCAGCAGTACTTC. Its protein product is CASSLRIQQYF.

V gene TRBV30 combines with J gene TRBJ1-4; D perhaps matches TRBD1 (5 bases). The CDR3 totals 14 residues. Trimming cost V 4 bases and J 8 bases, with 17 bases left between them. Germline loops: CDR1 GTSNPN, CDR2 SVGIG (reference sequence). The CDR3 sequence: CAWTEGRGGEKLFF. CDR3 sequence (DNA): TGTGCCTGGACCGAGGGAAGGGGAGGCGAAAAACTGTTTTTT.

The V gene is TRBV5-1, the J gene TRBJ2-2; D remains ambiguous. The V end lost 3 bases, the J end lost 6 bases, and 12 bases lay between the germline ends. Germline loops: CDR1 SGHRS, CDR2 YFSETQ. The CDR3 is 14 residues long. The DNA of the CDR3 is TGCGCCAGCAGCTACCTAAGCGAGGCCGGGGAGCTGTTTTTT. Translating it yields CASSYLSEAGELFF.

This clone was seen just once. The chain's CDR3 is CASSSGGGGPTDTQYF. CDR3 DNA sequence: TGCGCCAGCAGCTCCGGCGGTGGGGGACCCACAGATACGCAGTATTTT. V usage is TRBV5-1 and J usage is TRBJ2-3, with D perhaps assigned TRBD1 or TRBD2 (5 bases each). This CDR3 spans 16 amino acids. CDR1 and CDR2 from the germline V gene are SGHRS and YFSETQ. V lost 3 bases and J 2 bases, leaving 16 bases between the germline ends.

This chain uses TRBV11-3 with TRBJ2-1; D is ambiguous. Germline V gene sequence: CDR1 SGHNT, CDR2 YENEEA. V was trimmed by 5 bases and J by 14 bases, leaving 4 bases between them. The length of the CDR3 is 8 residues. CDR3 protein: CASSPEFF. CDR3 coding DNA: TGTGCCAGCAGCCCTGAGTTCTTC.

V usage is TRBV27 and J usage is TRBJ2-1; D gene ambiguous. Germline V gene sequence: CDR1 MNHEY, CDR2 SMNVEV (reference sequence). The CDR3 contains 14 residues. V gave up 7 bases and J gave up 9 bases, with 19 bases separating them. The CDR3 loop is CASKRSAQFGEQFF. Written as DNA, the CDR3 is TGTGCCAGCAAACGCTCAGCCCAATTTGGTGAGCAGTTCTTC.

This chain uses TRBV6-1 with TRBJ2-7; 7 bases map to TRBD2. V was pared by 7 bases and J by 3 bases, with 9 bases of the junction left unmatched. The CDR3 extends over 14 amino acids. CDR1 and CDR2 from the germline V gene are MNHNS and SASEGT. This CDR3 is CASTQGGIHYEQYF. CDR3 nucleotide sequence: TGTGCCAGCACCCAGGGAGGGATTCACTACGAGCAGTACTTC.

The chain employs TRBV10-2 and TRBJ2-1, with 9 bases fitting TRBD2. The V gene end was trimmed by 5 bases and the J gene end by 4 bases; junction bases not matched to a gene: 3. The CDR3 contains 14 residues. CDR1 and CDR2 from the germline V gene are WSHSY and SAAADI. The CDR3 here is CASSLAGAYNEQFF. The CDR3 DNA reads TGCGCCAGCAGTTTAGCGGGAGCTTACAATGAGCAGTTCTTC.

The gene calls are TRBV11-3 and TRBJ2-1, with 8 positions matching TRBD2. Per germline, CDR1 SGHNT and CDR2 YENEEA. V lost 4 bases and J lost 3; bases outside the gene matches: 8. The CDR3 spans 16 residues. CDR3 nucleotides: TGTGCCAGCAGCTCACGGGGGGGAGTTGGCTACAATGAGCAGTTCTTC. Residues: CASSSRGGVGYNEQFF.